This T cell receptor beta chain was identified during a study of beta chain features in type 1 diabetes. This clone was detected a few times. V lost 5 bases, J lost 7 bases, and 15 bases lay in between. The CDR3 totals 15 residues. Germline CDR1 is SGHTA and CDR2 is FQGNSA. TCRB transcripts that were expressed got sequenced, as all of the isolated RNA had been reverse transcribed. Sequencing was performed with immunoSEQ multiplex PCR; in TCRdb, only in-frame clones are kept and a portion is missing. The sample shows hundreds of thousands of clones, about 12% of them seen only once. Sequences were obtained from naive CD4+ T cells from blood. The chain has TRBV7-2 and TRBJ1-6; D is possibly TRBD1 (6 bases). The source of this sequence is a man aged 18 to 30 in good health. For the CDR3, the DNA is TGTGCCAGCAGCCCCTCGGGGGGCGGGAATTCACCCCTCCACTTT. It encodes CASSPSGGGNSPLHF.